The 3 T cell receptor beta chains listed next were all sequenced from one sample in a study of cytotoxic CD8 clonotypes in ibrutinib-treated CLL. The data were produced by immunoSEQ multiplex PCR, yet TCRdb's version contains in-frame clones alone and is incomplete. The sample lists 50,000 to 65,000 clones, over 60% occurring once. This material consisted of PBMCs, taken after 12 months of ibrutinib treatment. Every receptor here comes from a human donor with chronic lymphocytic leukemia.

The chain uses TRBV27 and TRBJ2-1; 10 nucleotides line up with TRBD2. CDR1 is MNHEY and CDR2 is SMNVEV in the germline V gene (reference sequence). This CDR3 region has 15 residues. After removal of 0 bases from V and 13 bases from J, the junction contained 9 bases not matched to a gene. CDR3 sequence reads: CASSLSPSGSVRQFF. As DNA, the CDR3 is TGTGCCAGCAGTTTATCGCCTAGCGGGAGTGTCCGTCAGTTCTTC.

The chain uses TRBV5-5 and TRBJ1-4, with D possibly being TRBD1 (6 bases). This CDR3 contains 15 residues. V lost 4 bases to trimming and J lost 5 bases, with 15 bases between them. From germline, CDR1 is SGHKS and CDR2 YYEKEE (reference sequence). Here the CDR3 reads CASSGYRVPNEKLFF. The CDR3 DNA follows: TGTGCCAGCAGCGGATACAGGGTTCCCAATGAAAAACTGTTTTTT.

The chain links TRBV5-5 to TRBJ1-5; maybe TRBD1 (5 bases). Germline V gene sequence: CDR1 SGHKS, CDR2 YYEKEE (reference sequence). With 0 bases removed from V and 7 bases from J, the gap between germline ends came to 11 bases. The CDR3 is 14 residues long. CDR3 DNA: TGTGCCAGCAGCTTGGTGACTTGGGGGCAGCCCCAGCATTTT. Its translation: CASSLVTWGQPQHF.